This TCR beta chain is drawn from a study of a mutant IDH1 vaccine in newly diagnosed glioma (dated by TCRdb to about 2021). In terms of the full investigation: In the chemotherapy-containing groups, vaccination started alongside temozolomide cycles, whereas in patients who had radiotherapy alone it started 4-6 weeks after radiotherapy. Of the roughly 32 treated patients, around 60% were male and roughly 38% were female, and a mean age of approximately 40 years was recorded. Before enrollment, most patients had been given radiochemotherapy with temozolomide as standard therapy, while the rest had received either radiotherapy alone or temozolomide alone. The week-35 safety follow-up took place at visit V12, and the week-47 end of study took place at visit V13. Peripheral blood was drawn at six visits: V03 (baseline), V05, V07, V10, V12 and V13. Longitudinal TCRB deep sequencing was done for 25 to 30 treated patients, wherever samples were available for exploratory analyses.

The protocol used for the library was the immunoSEQ multiplex PCR assay. Following the manufacturer's protocol, the hsTCRB Kit was used to amplify rearranged TCR beta chain sequences. Sequencing of TCRB libraries was carried out on an Illumina MiSeq. On the study's bioinformatics: The kit vendor's proprietary platform handled demultiplexing, trimming and gene mapping. TCRdb re-hosts the immuneACCESS table, in-frame sequences only. Its copies lack some clones; in the studies checked, an unresolved V gene accounts for under half of them, and the cause for the rest is not known. The DNA gave D and trimming, while V, J and clone size come from that table. This sample gives roughly 86,000 clones in total; roughly 77% of them show up just once. The ten largest clonotypes hold 5% to 6.5% of the sample. What the time point label conveys for this sample: week 47, end of study. Every vaccine dose consisted of 300 ug of a 20-mer mutant IDH1 peptide in Montanide, administered subcutaneously together with topical imiquimod. Across visits V03 through V10, patients got a total of eight vaccinations, given in weeks 1, 3, 5, 7, 11, 15, 19 and 23. All donors had newly diagnosed IDH1-mutant astrocytomas of WHO grade 3 or 4 that showed loss of nuclear ATRX. The samples were drawn from NOA16, a multicentre, single-arm, open-label phase I trial in Germany that tested a mutant IDH1 peptide vaccine in humans for the first time. The DNeasy Blood and Tissue Kit was used to extract genomic DNA from EDTA blood for TCRB sequencing.

On the study overall, not on this receptor specifically: No apparent relationship was observed between pseudoprogression and alterations in the top peripheral T cell clonotypes detected by TCRB sequencing. The authors stated that sample limitations prevented analyses of patient blood samples from being reproduced. PBMC samples for TCRB deep sequencing were selected based on availability. Across multiple MHC alleles, vaccine-induced immune responses were seen in nearly 95% of patients.

Concerning this clone: The antigen this receptor binds is unknown. The sample holds no much larger clone one base away, and base qualities are not on file.

The CDR3 holds 15 amino acids from the cysteine to the phenylalanine. Here the CDR3 DNA is all that survives: 45 bases in frame from base 1. V was cut back by 3 bases and J by 7 bases, leaving a gap of 19 bases between them. Via the germline V gene, CDR1 is SGDLS and CDR2 YYNGEE. The V and J genes are TRBV9 and TRBJ1-1; the best D guess is TRBD1, with 5 bases matching. This clonotype was obtained from a man in his forties or fifties with glioma. The sequencing used PBMCs, collected from a glioma patient whose treatment included an IDH1 peptide vaccine. The CDR3 corresponds to CASSETGGGLGEAFF. The DNA sequence reads TGTGCCAGCAGCGAGACTGGGGGAGGGCTCGGTGAAGCTTTCTTT.